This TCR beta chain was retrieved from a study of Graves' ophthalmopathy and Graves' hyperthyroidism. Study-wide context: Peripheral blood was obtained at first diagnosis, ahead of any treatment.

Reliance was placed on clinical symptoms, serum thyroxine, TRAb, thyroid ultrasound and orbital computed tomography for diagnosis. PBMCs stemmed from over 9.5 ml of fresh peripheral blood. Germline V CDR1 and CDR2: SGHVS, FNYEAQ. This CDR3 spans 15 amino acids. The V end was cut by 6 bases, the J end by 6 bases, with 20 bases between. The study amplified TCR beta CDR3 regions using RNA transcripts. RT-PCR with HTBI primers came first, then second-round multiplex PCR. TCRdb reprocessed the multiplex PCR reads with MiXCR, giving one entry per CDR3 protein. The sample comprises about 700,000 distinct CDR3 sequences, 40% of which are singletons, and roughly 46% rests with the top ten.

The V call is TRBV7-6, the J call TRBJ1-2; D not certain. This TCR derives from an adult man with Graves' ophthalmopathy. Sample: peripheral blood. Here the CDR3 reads CASSLPFGERHGYTF. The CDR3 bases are TGTGCCAGCAGTTTACCTTTCGGGGAAAGGCATGGCTACACCTTC.